This TCR beta chain came from a study of cytomegalovirus exposure and HLA in healthy donors. Points from the study as a whole: There were 150 to 200 TCR beta chains listed as cytomegalovirus-associated. It was reported that the classifier diagnosed cytomegalovirus status with high specificity and sensitivity in both the original and validation cohorts.

About this clone: Its antigen is not identified.

From germline, CDR1 is SGHNT and CDR2 YENEEA. CDR3 length: 12 amino acids. The junction had 4 bases not matched to a gene; V was cut back by 3 bases and J by 9 bases. This table comes from immunoSEQ multiplex PCR, and its TCRdb copy is limited to in-frame clones, with some not included. The repertoire consists of about 280,000 clones, with around 86% occurring once and the leading ten covering about 1%. The donors were members of the validation cohort, which comprised under 150 subjects and was separate from the first cohort of 600 to 850 subjects. The sequence was obtained from a young woman in good health and CMV-seronegative. Sequencing was performed on PBMCs. This chain uses TRBV11-3 with TRBJ1-1; 7 positions agree with TRBD1. The CDR3 is CASSFGQDQAFF. CDR3 coding DNA: TGTGCCAGCAGCTTTGGACAGGATCAAGCTTTCTTT.